This TCR beta chain originates from a study of shared clonotypes between healthy human individuals. On the study more broadly: Used for every donor were three CD4 naive, three CD4 memory, two CD8 naive and one CD8 memory plate.

Study outcomes and limitations: Sharing across four donors was highest in naive CD4 (around 5%) and lowest in memory CD8 (around 0.4%).

The data were produced by immunoSEQ multiplex PCR, yet TCRdb's version contains in-frame clones alone and is incomplete. Of roughly 530,000 clones listed, approximately 95% were seen once; the top ten hold 0.05% to 0.07%. For this clone: Its antigen is unidentified.

Naive CD45RA+ and memory CD45RA-negative subsets were split from CD4+ cells. Per germline, CDR1 MRHNA and CDR2 SNTAGT. The CDR3 runs 17 residues. Trimming stripped 5 bases from V and 6 bases from J, with 23 bases between. The gene calls are TRBV6-4 and TRBJ2-1; tentatively, D is TRBD1 (6 bases). The specimen sequenced was naive CD4+ T cells sorted from blood. The subset denotes: CD45RA+ positively selected. This TCR was recovered from a woman aged 25 to 39 in good health. The CDR3 DNA reads TGTGCCAGCAGTCAATATTCACAGGGAAAAGGAAGCAATGAGCAGTTCTTC. It codes for CASSQYSQGKGSNEQFF.